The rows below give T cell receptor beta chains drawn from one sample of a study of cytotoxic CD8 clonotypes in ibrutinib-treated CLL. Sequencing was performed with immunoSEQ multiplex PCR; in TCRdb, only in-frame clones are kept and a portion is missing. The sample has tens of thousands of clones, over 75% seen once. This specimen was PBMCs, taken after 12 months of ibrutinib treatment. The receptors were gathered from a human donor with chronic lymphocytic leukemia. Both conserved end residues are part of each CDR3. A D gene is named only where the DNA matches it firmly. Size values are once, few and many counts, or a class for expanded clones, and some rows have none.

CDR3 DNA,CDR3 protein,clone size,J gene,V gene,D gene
TGTGCCAGCAGCTTGGAAACCCCCTACGAGCAGTACTTC,CASSLETPYEQYF,once,TRBJ2-7,TRBV11-2,.
TGCAGCGTTGGGGGGACGGCAGGAAACACCATATATTTT,CSVGGTAGNTIYF,.,TRBJ1-3,TRBV29-1,.
TGTGCCAGCAGCCCCTCCGGCGGACAGGCCTACGAGCAGTACTTC,CASSPSGGQAYEQYF,.,TRBJ2-7,TRBV13,TRBD1
TGTGCCAGCAGCTTATATAGTCGGGCAGCGAGCTCCTACAATGAGCAGTTCTTC,CASSLYSRAASSYNEQFF,.,TRBJ2-1,TRBV7-8,.
TGTGCCAGCAGCGTACTGAACACTGAAGCTTTCTTT,CASSVLNTEAFF,.,TRBJ1-1,TRBV6-1,.
TGTGCCAGCAACCTAGCCCGGGACACCGGGGAGCTGTTTTTT,CASNLARDTGELFF,once,TRBJ2-2,TRBV6-5,.
TGTGCCAGCAGTTCCCAGGGGGGGGAGCAGTACTTC,CASSSQGGEQYF,.,TRBJ2-7,TRBV6-5,.
TGCGCCAGCAGCAACCCCGGGACATTAAAGAACACTGAAGCTTTCTTT,CASSNPGTLKNTEAFF,.,TRBJ1-1,TRBV5-1,.
TGTGCCAGCAGGCCGGGACTCCGTAATGAGCAGTTCTTC,CASRPGLRNEQFF,.,TRBJ2-1,TRBV18,.
TGTGCCAGCTCCCAGGGGCAGGTTGGAAACACCATATATTTT,CASSQGQVGNTIYF,.,TRBJ1-3,TRBV18,.
TGTGCCAGTAGTATAAGGGACAGGAACACTGAAGCTTTCTTT,CASSIRDRNTEAFF,.,TRBJ1-1,TRBV19,TRBD1
TGTGCCAGTAGTACCCTAGCTTCCGAGCAGTACTTC,CASSTLASEQYF,.,TRBJ2-7,TRBV19,.
TGTGCCAGCAGCCGGGACATATATACCAATCAGCCCCAGCATTTT,CASSRDIYTNQPQHF,.,TRBJ1-5,TRBV7-2,.
TGCAGCGTTGAAGACGACAGGGGTAGTAGGAATGAGCAGTTCTTC,CSVEDDRGSRNEQFF,.,TRBJ2-1,TRBV29-1,TRBD1
TGCGCCAGCAGTCGGGAGCGGGATACGCAGTATTTT,CASSRERDTQYF,.,TRBJ2-3,TRBV5-1,.
TGTGCCAGCAGCCCACCCAACCACTACGAGCAGTACTTC,CASSPPNHYEQYF,.,TRBJ2-7,TRBV7-2,.
TGTGCCAGTAGGAGTTTCGGGACACCCCAAGAGACCCAGTACTTC,CASRSFGTPQETQYF,.,TRBJ2-5,TRBV19,.
TGTGCCAGTAGTATAGGACTAGCGGGAGGGTCCTACAATGAGCAGTTCTTC,CASSIGLAGGSYNEQFF,.,TRBJ2-1,TRBV19,TRBD2
TGTGCCAGCAGCCAAGGAACCGGGACTAGCGGGACGAGCTCCTACGAGCAGTACTTC,CASSQGTGTSGTSSYEQYF,.,TRBJ2-7,TRBV4-2,TRBD2
TGTGCCAGCAGCTTTTCCGGGACAGCGGTTTCCTACGAGCAGTACTTC,CASSFSGTAVSYEQYF,.,TRBJ2-7,TRBV7-2,TRBD1
TGTGCCAGCAGTCGGGGACAGGGATCGAACGAGCAGTACTTC,CASSRGQGSNEQYF,once,TRBJ2-7,TRBV2,TRBD1
TGTGCCATCAGTGAGGTCAGGGGGGTTTTCTACGAGCAGTACTTC,CAISEVRGVFYEQYF,.,TRBJ2-7,TRBV10-3,.
TGTGCCAGCAGTTTAATGGGGGTCTGGGAGACCCAGTACTTC,CASSLMGVWETQYF,.,TRBJ2-5,TRBV27,.
TGTGCCAGCAGTTTCTCGGGTCCAGGGACCGAGCAGTACTTC,CASSFSGPGTEQYF,.,TRBJ2-7,TRBV27,.
TGTGCCAGCAATCTAGGGACAGCCTATGGCTACACCTTC,CASNLGTAYGYTF,.,TRBJ1-2,TRBV2,TRBD1
TGCGCCAGCAGCTCTCAGCCACAGGGGAACACTGAAGCTTTCTTT,CASSSQPQGNTEAFF,medium-sized,TRBJ1-1,TRBV5-1,.
TGTGCCAGTAGCGATATGGGGACTCTCATCAATCAGCCCCAGCATTTT,CASSDMGTLINQPQHF,.,TRBJ1-5,TRBV19,.
TGTGCCAGCAGCCGGTCGGGGGATCATAGCAATCAGCCCCAGCATTTT,CASSRSGDHSNQPQHF,.,TRBJ1-5,TRBV7-6,.
TGCGCCAGCAGCTTGGATATGTCGGGGAATTCACCCCTCCACTTT,CASSLDMSGNSPLHF,.,TRBJ1-6,TRBV5-1,.
TGTGCCAGCAGCTCAGTAGTAGATACGCAGTATTTT,CASSSVVDTQYF,.,TRBJ2-3,TRBV7-5,.
TGTGCCAGCAGTCGCGGGACAGGGCACTATGGCTACACCTTC,CASSRGTGHYGYTF,once,TRBJ1-2,TRBV6-5,TRBD1
TGCAGCGGGATCAGGGGGCAAGCAGATACGCAGTATTTT,CSGIRGQADTQYF,.,TRBJ2-3,TRBV29-1,TRBD1
TGCGCCAGCAGCCCCAGGGGACCCTACGAGCAGTACTTC,CASSPRGPYEQYF,once,TRBJ2-7,TRBV5-1,.
TGTGCCAGCAGCATTAAGGGGGGCGGGGAGCTGTTTTTT,CASSIKGGGELFF,.,TRBJ2-2,TRBV7-2,.
TGTGCCAGCTCACCACGACTAGCGACCCAAGAGACCCAGTACTTC,CASSPRLATQETQYF,.,TRBJ2-5,TRBV18,TRBD2
TGTGCCAGCAGTTTAGGAGGGGGTTCCTACAATGAGCAGTTCTTC,CASSLGGGSYNEQFF,.,TRBJ2-1,TRBV28,.
TGTGCCAGCAGCTTAGGGGAGGCGAAAGCTTTCTTT,CASSLGEAKAFF,.,TRBJ1-1,TRBV7-2,.
TGTGCCAGCAACGGGGCAGCGGGAGTCACCGGGGAGCTGTTTTTT,CASNGAAGVTGELFF,once,TRBJ2-2,TRBV6-5,TRBD2
TGTGCCAGCAGCTTGCTAGCGCGCAGGGGCCAAGAGACCCAGTACTTC,CASSLLARRGQETQYF,.,TRBJ2-5,TRBV5-4,.
TGTGCCAGCAGCCAAAGCTGGACAGCAACTAATGAAAAACTGTTTTTT,CASSQSWTATNEKLFF,.,TRBJ1-4,TRBV9,.
TGTGCCAGCAGCTTAAGGCCCACCGGGACAGGGCAGCACGAGCAGTACTTC,CASSLRPTGTGQHEQYF,.,TRBJ2-7,TRBV7-3,TRBD1
TGTGCCAGCAGCAACCGATGTCGGGGGGAGATGGGCACTGAAGCTTTCTTT,CASSNRCRGEMGTEAFF,.,TRBJ1-1,TRBV21-1,.
TGTGCCAGCAGTGCCCACGGAACCTACGAGCAGTACTTC,CASSAHGTYEQYF,.,TRBJ2-7,TRBV6-1,.
TGCGCCAGCAGCTCTGCGGATCCCGAAACCGGGGAGCTGTTTTTT,CASSSADPETGELFF,.,TRBJ2-2,TRBV4-1,.